The T cell receptor (beta chain) described here comes from a study of blood T cell repertoires in COVID-19. Study context: The cDNA or gDNA used as material had been derived from T cells, B-cell-depleted T cells, or PBMCs.

In the authors' methods: Estimation of nucleated cell counts was performed using reference gene primer amplification. The table came from immunoSEQ multiplex PCR; TCRdb's copy has only in-frame clones and leaves some out. Clonal size and the V and J genes are those of that table, whereas D and trimming came from the DNA. In the table there are around 190,000 clones, 89% of which are singletons. This CDR3 contains 13 residues. Germline lookup yields CDR1 SGHRS and CDR2 YFSETQ. The germline V and J ends were trimmed by 7 bases and 0 bases, with 10 bases remaining between them. Sequenced sample: peripheral blood. The clonotype was recovered from a man aged 18 to 29 who had recovered from COVID-19. V and J are TRBV5-1 and TRBJ1-1, with D unclear. CDR3 bases: TGCGCCAGCGGCACGGGTGTGAACACTGAAGCTTTCTTT. Amino acid sequence: CASGTGVNTEAFF.